What follows are 15 T cell receptor beta chains derived from one specimen sequenced in a study of human T cells and chemical hapten exposure. The time point here: patch test 3, about 24 weeks after DPC sensitization. Treatment meaning: therapeutic diphenylcyclopropenone sensitization with weekly scalp DPC. Each CDR3 protein gets one entry after TCRdb re-called the RACE reads with MiXCR. The repertoire holds tens of thousands of distinct CDR3 sequences, with about 10% as singletons. The source was whole blood, collected in connection with sensitization to the hapten diphenylcyclopropenone (DPC). All receptors come from a woman aged 40 to 55 with alopecia areata. Some clones in this sample may be carry-over from other donors' samples.

There are many counts of this clonotype. The chain carries TRBV5-5 and TRBJ2-7, with TRBD1 matching over 7 bases. With 5 bases clipped from V and 0 bases from J, the junction kept 8 bases outside the gene matches. Per the germline V gene, CDR1 is SGHKS and CDR2 is YYEKEE (reference sequence). The length of the CDR3 is 15 residues. The CDR3 loop reads CASSWDRISSYEQYF. The DNA for the CDR3 is TGTGCCAGCAGTTGGGACAGAATTAGCTCCTACGAGCAGTACTTC.

This clonotype appeared a few times. The genes are TRBV3-1 and TRBJ2-1; no clear D gene. The CDR3 has 13 amino acids. CDR1 and CDR2 from the germline V gene are LGHDT and YNNKEL (reference sequence). The V gene lost 3 bases and the J gene lost 7 bases, with 10 bases spanning the gap. CDR3 sequence: CASSQGRWNEQFF. The CDR3 nucleotides read TGTGCCAGCAGCCAGGGCAGATGGAATGAGCAGTTCTTC.

This clonotype was picked up many times. The chain links TRBV29-1 to TRBJ1-2, with 7 bases lining up with TRBD1. CDR3 size: 13 residues. V shed 7 bases, J shed 4 bases, and the junction held 9 bases outside the gene matches. Germline V lookup: CDR1 SQVTM, CDR2 ANQGSEA. This CDR3 reads CSAGTAGTYGYTF. The CDR3 bases are TGCAGCGCCGGGACAGCCGGAACCTATGGCTACACCTTC.

The rearrangement joins TRBV7-2 to TRBJ1-1; D gene uncertain. This CDR3 has 16 residues. Germline-derived CDR1 and CDR2 are SGHTA and FQGNSA. Trimming cost V 5 bases and J 0 bases, with 16 bases left between them. The CDR3 protein is CASSPWITGVNTEAFF. The CDR3 bases are TGTGCCAGCAGCCCGTGGATCACCGGGGTGAACACTGAAGCTTTCTTT.

The table lists this clonotype with many counts. The CDR3 coding sequence is TGTGCCAGCAGACCAACAGGGGACTCTGGAAACACCATATATTTT. Protein: CASRPTGDSGNTIYF. The rearrangement links TRBV12-3 or TRBV12-4 to TRBJ1-3; the match to TRBD1 covers 7 bases. Trimming cost V 6 bases and J 0 bases; bases outside gene matches: 5. The CDR3 has 15 amino acids.

In its sample, this clonotype was seen many times. The chain employs TRBV12-5 and TRBJ1-1; D is unclear. The CDR3 loop spans 16 amino acids. Germline V CDR1 and CDR2: LGHNT, FRNRAP. V dropped 3 bases and J dropped 0 bases, with 14 bases sitting between them. The CDR3 nucleotides read TGTGCTAGTGGTTTCGCACCGGGTCCAATGAACACTGAAGCTTTCTTT. Its translation: CASGFAPGPMNTEAFF.

The gene calls are TRBV7-6 and TRBJ2-3, with D possibly TRBD2 on 5 matching bases. This CDR3 contains 14 residues. Germline values: CDR1 SGHVS, CDR2 FNYEAQ. Trimming removed 4 bases from V and 3 bases from J, with 11 bases in between. The chain's CDR3 is CASSSGPGTDTQYF. DNA for the CDR3: TGTGCCAGCAGCTCGGGCCCGGGGACAGATACGCAGTATTTT.

This chain connects TRBV12-3 or TRBV12-4 to TRBJ1-6; 10 bases align to TRBD1. The ends lost 5 bases at V and 10 bases at J; junction bases unmatched: 14. The CDR3 is 17 residues long. DNA for the CDR3: TGTGCCAGCAGTCACCGGGACAGGGGAGTACAATTGTCACCCCTCCACTTT. It encodes CASSHRDRGVQLSPLHF.

This clonotype was seen repeatedly, ten times or more. The chain uses TRBV28 and TRBJ1-4, with TRBD1 identical over 7 bases. Germline V gives CDR1 MDHEN, CDR2 SYDVKM. V was clipped by 8 bases and J by 5 bases; unmatched bases: 11. The CDR3 covers 15 residues. CDR3 sequence (DNA): TGTGCCAGCGGATCATCCAGGGGGAGCAATGAAAAACTGTTTTTT. Translated, it gives CASGSSRGSNEKLFF.

This clonotype was picked up a small number of times. V gene TRBV10-3 combines with J gene TRBJ2-1, with TRBD2 matching over 9 bases. The V gene end was trimmed by 6 bases and the J gene end by 3 bases; junction bases not matched to a gene: 6. The CDR3 contains 15 residues. Germline lookup yields CDR1 ENHRY and CDR2 SYGVKD. CDR3 in amino acids: CAISIAGVNYNEQFF. The CDR3 DNA reads as TGTGCCATCAGCATAGCGGGGGTGAACTACAATGAGCAGTTCTTC.

This clonotype was seen repeatedly, ten times or more. The V and J genes are TRBV29-1 and TRBJ1-1; D is unclear. Germline lookup yields CDR1 SQVTM and CDR2 ANQGSEA. The CDR3 has 13 amino acids. The V end lost 2 bases, the J end lost 1 base, and 8 bases lay between the germline ends. DNA for the CDR3: TGCAGCGTTGAATATAGGAGGAACACTGAAGCTTTCTTT. It yields the protein CSVEYRRNTEAFF. Together with reference TRBV29-1 and TRBJ1-1, the CDR3 gives the full variable domain: SAVISQKPSRDICQRGTSLTIQCQVDSQVTMMFWYRQQPGQSLTLIATANQGSEATYESGFVIDKFPISRPNLTFSTLTVSNMSPEDSSIYLCSVEYRRNTEAFFGQGTRLTVV.

This clonotype was recorded many times. The rearrangement uses TRBV7-2 and TRBJ1-1, with D possibly TRBD1 on 6 matching bases. V shed 1 base and J shed 7 bases, with 13 bases lying between them. The germline CDR1 and CDR2 sequences are SGHTA and FQGNSA. This CDR3 region has 14 residues. The CDR3 DNA reads TGTGCCAGCAGCTTAGAATTACAGGGCGGTGAAGCTTTCTTT. It specifies CASSLELQGGEAFF.

The chain is built from TRBV2 and TRBJ2-2; maybe TRBD2 (7 bases). The CDR3 runs 16 residues. Germline CDR1 and CDR2: SNHLY and FYNNEI. Trimming left V 5 bases short and J 2 bases short, with 15 bases between. The CDR3, as DNA: TGTGCCAGCAGTATCGGCGGGGGCTCTAACACCGGGGAGCTGTTTTTT. Protein: CASSIGGGSNTGELFF.

The chain links TRBV30 to TRBJ2-7, with 7 bases that match TRBD1. CDR3 size: 15 residues. In germline, CDR1 is GTSNPN, CDR2 SVGIG (reference sequence). With 2 bases clipped from V and 5 bases from J, the junction kept 12 bases outside the gene matches. The CDR3 here is CAWSPGTASIDEQYF. In DNA, the CDR3 is TGTGCCTGGAGTCCCGGGACAGCGTCTATCGACGAGCAGTACTTC.

This clonotype occurred a few times. This chain connects TRBV18 to TRBJ2-7; 9 bases fit TRBD1. There are 16 residues in the CDR3. The germline gives CDR1 KGHSH, CDR2 LQKENI. The J segment lost 5 bases and the V segment lost 4 bases, leaving 12 bases of the junction unmatched. In DNA form, the CDR3 reads TGTGCCAGCTCACGAAACCCGGGACAGGGTAGGGACGAGCAGTACTTC. Translated, it gives CASSRNPGQGRDEQYF.